These 12 T cell receptor beta chains were sequenced from one sample in a study of T cells of healthy individuals. Each CDR3 protein is one row after TCRdb ran MiXCR on the 5' RACE reads. The data show roughly 76,000 distinct CDR3 sequences, approximately 5.4% seen once. The receptors come from a female donor in good health.

This clonotype was observed at least ten times. The chain recombines TRBV28 with TRBJ1-6, with D maybe TRBD1 (6 bases). Germline CDR1 is MDHEN and CDR2 is SYDVKM. CDR3 length: 16 residues. The V end was cut by 6 bases, the J end by 10 bases, with 22 bases between. In DNA form, the CDR3 reads TGTGCCAGCAGGAGCGGGGGGCCCGTCTTGGGGTCACCCCTCCACTTT. Protein product: CASRSGGPVLGSPLHF.

Ten or more counts support this clonotype. The rearrangement uses TRBV6-5 and TRBJ1-2; 9 bases match TRBD1. The CDR3 loop spans 16 amino acids. Per germline, CDR1 MNHEY and CDR2 SVGAGI. The ends lost 5 bases at V and 5 bases at J; junction bases unmatched: 12. The CDR3 loop is CASSTLPGTGLYGYTF. The CDR3 region has the DNA TGTGCCAGCAGTACCCTACCCGGGACAGGGTTATATGGCTACACCTTC.

The CDR3 sequence: CSARDPTTAETQYF. In DNA, the CDR3 is TGCAGTGCTAGAGATCCGACGACCGCAGAGACCCAGTACTTC. J is TRBJ2-5 and V is TRBV20-1, with D unresolved. The CDR3 has 14 amino acids. From germline, CDR1 is DFQATT and CDR2 SNEGSKA (reference sequence). V lost 0 bases and J 4 bases, leaving 12 bases between the germline ends.

This clonotype was recorded many times. V and J are TRBV29-1 and TRBJ2-3; perhaps TRBD1 as D (5 bases). CDR1 and CDR2 from the germline V gene are SQVTM and ANQGSEA. There are 13 residues in the CDR3. Trimming cost V 5 bases and J 5 bases, with 14 bases left between them. CDR3 coding DNA: TGCAGCGTTTTCCCAGGGCTCGGAGATACGCAGTATTTT. Translated: CSVFPGLGDTQYF.

The V gene is TRBV7-2, the J gene TRBJ1-1; 11 bases line up with TRBD1. This CDR3 spans 17 amino acids. J was trimmed by 3 bases and V by 4 bases; bases with no gene match: 10. CDR1 is SGHTA and CDR2 is FQGNSA in the germline V gene. CDR3 DNA: TGTGCCAGCAGCTCGCGCCGACCGGGACAGGGGGACACTGAAGCTTTCTTT. Translated, it gives CASSSRRPGQGDTEAFF.

This clonotype was recorded many times. V is TRBV2 and J is TRBJ2-3, with 12 bases fitting TRBD2. Germline V gives CDR1 SNHLY, CDR2 FYNNEI. The CDR3 runs to 14 residues. J was trimmed by 1 base and V by 8 bases; bases with no gene match: 1. CDR3 nucleotide sequence: TGTGCCAGCGGACTAGCGGGACGCACAGATACGCAGTATTTT. Protein: CASGLAGRTDTQYF.

This clonotype has a single count. The chain is built from TRBV14 and TRBJ1-1; tentative D call: TRBD1 (6 bases). CDR1 is SGHDN, CDR2 FVKESK, per germline. Trimming stripped 4 bases from V and 2 bases from J, with 17 bases between. The CDR3 consists of 16 residues. The CDR3 region has the DNA TGTGCCAGCAGCCCCTTAAAATGGGGGCGTAACACTGAAGCTTTCTTT. Translated, it gives CASSPLKWGRNTEAFF.

This clonotype has more than one count but fewer than ten. The chain combines TRBV7-9 with TRBJ1-2; TRBD1 matches 7 bases. CDR3 length equals 15 residues. Germline CDR1 SEHNR, CDR2 FQNEAQ (reference sequence). Unmatched junction bases numbered 3, after V lost 2 bases and J lost 0 bases. CDR3 nucleotide sequence: TGTGCCAGCAGCTTATCACAGGGGTCTAACTATGGCTACACCTTC. Translation: CASSLSQGSNYGYTF. Supplemented by reference TRBV7-9 and TRBJ1-2, the full variable domain reads DTGVSQNPRHKITKRGQNVTFRCDPISEHNRLYWYRQTLGQGPEFLTYFQNEAQLEKSRLLSDRFSAERPKGSFSTLEIQRTEQGDSAMYLCASSLSQGSNYGYTFGSGTRLTVV.

There are many counts of this clonotype. The gene calls are TRBV7-2 and TRBJ2-1; unclear D gene. V gave up 5 bases and J gave up 0 bases, with 14 bases separating them. Germline V gene lookup returns CDR1 SGHTA and CDR2 FQGNSA. The CDR3 extends over 16 amino acids. CDR3: CASSVPLGISYNEQFF. In DNA form, the CDR3 reads TGTGCCAGCAGCGTCCCCCTAGGAATCTCCTACAATGAGCAGTTCTTC.

This clonotype was found a few times. J is TRBJ1-2 and V is TRBV7-9; 8 nucleotides agree with TRBD1. CDR1 SEHNR and CDR2 FQNEAQ come from the germline V gene (reference sequence). The V gene end was trimmed by 3 bases and the J gene end by 3 bases; junction bases not matched to a gene: 3. The length of the CDR3 is 14 residues. Here the CDR3 reads CASSFRQGHYGYTF. CDR3 nucleotides: TGTGCCAGCAGCTTTCGACAGGGGCACTATGGCTACACCTTC.

In this sample, this clonotype turned up many times. This chain joins TRBV20-1 and TRBJ1-5; D remains ambiguous. Germline assignment: CDR1 DFQATT and CDR2 SNEGSKA (reference sequence). The CDR3 covers 12 residues. The ends were cut back, 6 bases at V and 7 bases at J, with 13 bases in the middle. CDR3 in DNA: TGCAGTGCCCCGGAGGTTGGGCAGCCCCAGCATTTT. This sequence encodes CSAPEVGQPQHF.

This clonotype showed up many times. This chain uses TRBV12-3 or TRBV12-4 with TRBJ2-1, with 11 bases that match TRBD2. J gave up 7 bases and V 3 bases, and 5 bases lay outside the gene matches. This CDR3 region has 15 residues. The DNA for the CDR3 is TGTGCCAGCAGTTTTCTGACTAGCGGGAAAAATGAGCAGTTCTTC. Residues: CASSFLTSGKNEQFF.